A few counts support the clone carrying this TCR beta chain. These data belong to a study of blood T cells in healthy people across ages. Germline CDR1 LNHNV, CDR2 YYDKDF (reference sequence). Germline trimming cut 2 bases from V and 5 bases from J; bases unmatched to any gene: 6. CDR3 size: 14 residues. It was with a sample-barcoded 5' primer and a J-beta primer mix that a second PCR of roughly 7 to 11 cycles was run. TCRdb reprocessed the 5' RACE reads via MiXCR and lists one record per CDR3 protein. The table has around 520,000 distinct CDR3 sequences, about 29% seen once. This sample also belongs to another study, concerning T cells of mothers and their children.

The origin of this receptor is a boy younger than 10 in good health. The chain employs TRBV15 and TRBJ2-7; 7 bases map to TRBD1. The sequenced sample was blood. CDR3 nucleotide sequence: TGTGCCACCAGCAGACACAAGACAGGGAACGAGCAGTACTTC. Translated, it gives CATSRHKTGNEQYF.